This is a list of T cell receptor beta chains from one sample in a study of shared clonotypes between healthy human individuals. This table comes from immunoSEQ multiplex PCR, and its TCRdb copy is limited to in-frame clones, with some not included. Among millions of clones listed, around nine tenths were seen once. The specimen was naive CD4+ T cells sorted from blood. These receptors were obtained from a young man in good health. CDR3s include the opening cysteine and the closing phenylalanine or tryptophan. Fields, in order: J gene, D gene, V gene, clone size, CDR3 protein, CDR3 DNA. A D gene is named only where the DNA matches it firmly. The listing skips clone size in some rows; elsewhere it reads once, few, many or a size class.

TRBJ1-2	-	TRBV19	-	CASTLGGVRYGYTF	TGTGCCAGTACCCTTGGAGGGGTTCGGTATGGCTACACCTTC
TRBJ2-1	-	TRBV29-1	-	CSVARLDGEQFF	TGCAGCGTTGCCCGACTAGACGGTGAGCAGTTCTTC
TRBJ1-5	-	TRBV19	-	CASSIEAGDQPQHF	TGTGCCAGTAGTATAGAGGCAGGGGATCAGCCCCAGCATTTT
TRBJ1-5	-	TRBV10-3	-	CATKLGGENQPQHF	TGTGCCACCAAGTTGGGCGGGGAGAATCAGCCCCAGCATTTT
TRBJ2-1	-	TRBV7-2	-	CASSLAGLGANEQFF	TGTGCCAGCAGCTTAGCAGGGCTAGGGGCCAATGAGCAGTTCTTC
TRBJ1-5	-	TRBV19	-	CASSIGGAPNQPQHF	TGTGCCAGTAGTATCGGGGGGGCCCCGAATCAGCCCCAGCATTTT
TRBJ2-7	-	TRBV6-6	-	CASSQGTRGTYEQYF	TGTGCCAGCAGCCAAGGGACAAGGGGAACCTATGAGCAGTACTTC
TRBJ1-6	-	TRBV14	-	CASSQERGVGSPLHF	TGTGCCAGCAGCCAAGAAAGGGGCGTTGGTTCACCCCTCCACTTT
TRBJ2-5	TRBD1	TRBV11-3	-	CASSVAGTEQETQYF	TGTGCCAGCAGCGTAGCCGGGACAGAACAAGAGACCCAGTACTTC
TRBJ1-2	-	TRBV27	-	CASSSTSGVGDYGYTF	TGTGCCAGCAGTTCCACTTCAGGGGTGGGGGACTATGGCTACACCTTC
TRBJ2-2	-	TRBV19	-	CASSIGGITGELFF	TGTGCCAGTAGTATAGGAGGGATCACCGGGGAGCTGTTTTTT
TRBJ1-3	TRBD1	TRBV28	-	CASSSVQGRYTVGFGNTIYF	TGTGCCAGCAGTTCAGTACAGGGGAGGTATACAGTCGGATTTGGAAACACCATATATTTT
TRBJ2-7	-	TRBV19	-	CASSITGLTGYEQYF	TGTGCCAGTAGTATTACCGGACTTACAGGCTACGAGCAGTACTTC
TRBJ1-1	-	TRBV25-1	-	CASSEWIEGEAFF	TGTGCCAGCAGTGAATGGATCGAGGGTGAAGCTTTCTTT
TRBJ2-7	-	TRBV5-5	-	CASSLAGSYEQYF	TGTGCCAGCAGCTTGGCGGGGTCCTACGAGCAGTACTTC
TRBJ2-7	-	TRBV6-1	-	CASSEAPQDYYEQYF	TGTGCCAGCAGTGAAGCGCCACAGGATTACTACGAGCAGTACTTC
TRBJ2-5	TRBD2	TRBV4-3	once	CASSQAAIGLAAQETQYF	TGCGCCAGCAGCCAAGCCGCCATAGGACTAGCGGCCCAGGAGACCCAGTACTTC
TRBJ2-7	-	TRBV10-2	-	CASSESVGEEQYF	TGCGCCAGCAGTGAGTCAGTAGGGGAAGAGCAGTACTTC
TRBJ1-4	-	TRBV15	-	CATSTRVGEKLFF	TGTGCCACCAGCACCAGGGTCGGCGAAAAACTGTTTTTT
TRBJ1-6	-	TRBV4-1	-	CASSQVPGINSPLHF	TGCGCCAGCAGCCAAGTTCCAGGGATTAATTCACCCCTCCACTTT
TRBJ2-6	TRBD1	TRBV9	-	CASTGNNRGPSGANVLTF	TGTGCCAGCACGGGGAATAACAGGGGACCCTCTGGGGCCAACGTCCTGACTTTC
TRBJ2-1	-	TRBV27	-	CASSGTHGASYNEQFF	TGTGCCAGCAGTGGAACGCATGGGGCCTCCTACAATGAGCAGTTCTTC
TRBJ2-1	TRBD1	TRBV11-2	-	CASSLAIDRGDEQFF	TGTGCCAGCAGCTTAGCAATCGACAGGGGTGATGAGCAGTTCTTC
TRBJ1-3	TRBD1	TRBV28	once	CASQRQGKRIAPSGNTIYF	TGTGCCAGCCAAAGACAGGGAAAAAGGATAGCCCCATCTGGAAACACCATATATTTT
TRBJ1-2	-	TRBV14	-	CASSQAQSYGYTF	TGTGCCAGCAGCCAAGCACAGAGCTATGGCTACACCTTC
TRBJ1-1	-	TRBV7-9	-	CASSLVRQLNTEAFF	TGTGCCAGCAGCTTAGTCCGGCAGTTGAACACTGAAGCTTTCTTT
TRBJ2-4	-	TRBV28	-	CASSPPDRPNIQYF	TGTGCCAGCAGTCCTCCCGACAGACCGAACATTCAGTACTTC
TRBJ2-2	-	TRBV5-4	-	CASSGVGLGTGELFF	TGTGCCAGCAGCGGGGTCGGGCTGGGGACCGGGGAGCTGTTTTTT
TRBJ2-3	-	TRBV28	-	CAWGESTDTQYF	TGTGCCTGGGGGGAGAGCACAGATACGCAGTATTTT
TRBJ2-2	-	TRBV7-2	-	CASSLFRTGELFF	TGTGCCAGCAGCTTGTTCAGGACCGGGGAGCTGTTTTTT
TRBJ1-2	-	TRBV7-9	-	CASSLVTEYGYTF	TGTGCCAGCAGCCTTGTGACAGAATATGGCTACACCTTC
TRBJ2-2	TRBD1	TRBV18	-	CASSPPGQGDTGELFF	TGTGCCAGCTCACCCCCGGGACAGGGAGACACCGGGGAGCTGTTTTTT
TRBJ2-7	-	TRBV7-9	-	CASSSRTLYEQYF	TGTGCCAGCAGCTCACGGACCCTCTACGAGCAGTACTTC
TRBJ2-7	TRBD1	TRBV6-1	-	CASSEERQGLYEQYF	TGTGCCAGCAGTGAAGAGAGACAGGGGCTCTACGAGCAGTACTTC
TRBJ2-5	TRBD1	TRBV7-2	-	CASSARTGNTETQYF	TGTGCCAGCAGCGCCAGGACAGGGAATACTGAGACCCAGTACTTC
TRBJ2-5	-	TRBV18	-	CASSPGTWEETQYF	TGTGCCAGCTCACCAGGGACTTGGGAAGAGACCCAGTACTTC
TRBJ2-3	TRBD1	TRBV19	-	CASSITGTAYTDTQYF	TGTGCCAGTAGTATTACCGGGACAGCTTACACAGATACGCAGTATTTT
TRBJ2-7	-	TRBV7-9	-	CASTSYGDIFYEQYF	TGTGCCAGCACTTCCTACGGGGACATCTTCTACGAGCAGTACTTC
TRBJ2-7	-	TRBV19	-	CAIVGEQYF	TGTGCCATAGTTGGCGAGCAGTACTTC
TRBJ1-5	TRBD1	TRBV6-1	-	CASSEARDRGLQPQHF	TGTGCCAGCAGTGAAGCGAGGGACAGGGGGCTTCAGCCCCAGCATTTT
TRBJ1-5	-	TRBV30	once	CAWRGYGNQPQHF	TGTGCCTGGAGGGGATACGGCAATCAGCCCCAGCATTTT
TRBJ1-1	-	TRBV5-1	-	CASTPGGMNTEAFF	TGCGCCAGCACCCCCGGAGGAATGAACACTGAAGCTTTCTTT
TRBJ2-1	TRBD2	TRBV7-2	-	CASSLARTSGSLYNEQFF	TGTGCCAGCAGCTTAGCTAGGACTAGCGGGAGTCTCTACAATGAGCAGTTCTTC
TRBJ1-2	TRBD1	TRBV6-5	-	CASSFRGSHYGYTF	TGTGCCAGCAGTTTCAGGGGGTCGCACTATGGCTACACCTTC
TRBJ1-4	-	TRBV2	once	CASSGQREKLFF	TGTGCCAGCAGTGGACAGAGAGAAAAACTGTTTTTT
TRBJ2-5	TRBD1	TRBV5-1	-	CASSFGRDRGPMTQYF	TGCGCCAGCAGCTTCGGACGAGACAGGGGCCCCATGACCCAGTACTTC
TRBJ1-2	-	TRBV7-2	-	CASSRMGASGYGYTF	TGTGCCAGCAGCCGGATGGGGGCCTCTGGCTATGGCTACACCTTC
TRBJ1-5	-	TRBV12-5	-	CASGLMGDQPQHF	TGTGCTAGTGGTTTGATGGGGGATCAGCCCCAGCATTTT
TRBJ1-6	-	TRBV6-1	-	CASRSRGDSPLHF	TGTGCCAGCAGGTCGAGGGGGGATTCACCCCTCCACTTT
TRBJ2-3	TRBD2	TRBV18	-	CASRTSGSPDTQYF	TGTGCCAGCAGGACTAGCGGGAGCCCAGATACGCAGTATTTT
TRBJ1-6	-	TRBV6-1	-	CASSETSPGALYNSPLHF	TGTGCCAGCAGTGAGACCTCCCCAGGGGCACTCTATAATTCACCCCTCCACTTT
TRBJ1-1	-	TRBV6-5	-	CASSYSSGGPIEAFF	TGTGCCAGCAGTTACTCTTCTGGCGGGCCCATAGAAGCTTTCTTT
TRBJ2-7	-	TRBV6-5	-	CASSGDRHEQYF	TGTGCCAGCAGTGGGGACCGCCACGAGCAGTACTTC
TRBJ2-5	-	TRBV7-2	-	CASTLGTSVMETQYF	TGTGCCAGCACCCTTGGGACATCAGTGATGGAGACCCAGTACTTC
TRBJ2-3	-	TRBV5-1	-	CASSLSGSRDTQYF	TGCGCCAGCAGCTTGAGTGGGAGCCGGGATACGCAGTATTTT
TRBJ2-1	-	TRBV18	-	CASSPRVNEQFF	TGTGCCAGCTCACCGAGGGTGAATGAGCAGTTCTTC
TRBJ2-7	TRBD1	TRBV5-6	-	CASNPGPRTGPSYEQYF	TGTGCCAGCAACCCTGGGCCGAGGACAGGACCTTCCTACGAGCAGTACTTC
TRBJ1-6	TRBD1	TRBV7-9	-	CASSSDRGDSPLHF	TGTGCCAGCAGCTCGGACAGGGGTGATTCACCCCTCCACTTT
TRBJ2-6	TRBD1	TRBV19	once	CASSISPTGAGANVLTF	TGTGCCAGTAGTATATCCCCGACAGGGGCCGGGGCCAACGTCCTGACTTTC